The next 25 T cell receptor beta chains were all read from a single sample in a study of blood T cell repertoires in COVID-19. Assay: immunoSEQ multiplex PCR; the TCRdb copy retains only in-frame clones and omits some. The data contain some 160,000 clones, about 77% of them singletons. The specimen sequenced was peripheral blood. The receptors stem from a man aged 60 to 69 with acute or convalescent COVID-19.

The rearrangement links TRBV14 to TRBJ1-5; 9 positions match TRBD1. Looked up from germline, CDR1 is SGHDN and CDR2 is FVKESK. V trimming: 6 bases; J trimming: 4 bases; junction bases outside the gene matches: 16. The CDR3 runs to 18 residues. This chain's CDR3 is CASSNNLYGQGRNQPQHF. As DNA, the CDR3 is TGTGCCAGCAGTAATAACTTATATGGACAGGGGCGAAATCAGCCCCAGCATTTT. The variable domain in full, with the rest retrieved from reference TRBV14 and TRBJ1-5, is EAGVTQFPSHSVIEKGQTVTLRCDPISGHDNLYWYRRVMGKEIKFLLHFVKESKQDESGMPNNRFLAERTGGTYSTLKVQPAELEDSGVYFCASSNNLYGQGRNQPQHFGDGTRLSIL.

Written as DNA, the CDR3 is TGTGCCAGCAGCTTGACAGGGCGAGGGGAAAAACTGTTTTTT. It yields the protein CASSLTGRGEKLFF. The chain links TRBV7-3 to TRBJ1-4, with TRBD1 matching over 7 bases. The CDR3 runs to 14 residues. Germline CDR1 is SGHTA and CDR2 is FQGTGA. Germline trimming cut 3 bases from V and 8 bases from J; bases unmatched to any gene: 6.

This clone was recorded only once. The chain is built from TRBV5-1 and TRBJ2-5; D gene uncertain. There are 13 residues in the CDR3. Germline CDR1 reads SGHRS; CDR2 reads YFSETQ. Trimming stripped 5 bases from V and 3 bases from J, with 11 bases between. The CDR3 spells CASSLRAEETQYF. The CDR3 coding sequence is TGCGCCAGCAGTCTAAGAGCCGAAGAGACCCAGTACTTC.

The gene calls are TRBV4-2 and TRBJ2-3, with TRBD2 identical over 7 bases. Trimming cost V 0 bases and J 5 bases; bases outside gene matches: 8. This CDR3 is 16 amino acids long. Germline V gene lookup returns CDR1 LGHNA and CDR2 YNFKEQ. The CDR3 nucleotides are TGTGCCAGCAGCCAAGACCGGGGAGCGGGGAAAGATACGCAGTATTTT. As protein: CASSQDRGAGKDTQYF.

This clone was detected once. DNA for the CDR3: TGTGCCAGCAGCCGAACAGGGGGCGCCGTCCACGAGCAGTACTTC. It is translated as CASSRTGGAVHEQYF. The chain joins TRBV9 to TRBJ2-7, with 9 bases fitting TRBD1. The CDR3 covers 15 residues. CDR1 SGDLS and CDR2 YYNGEE come from the germline V gene. J was trimmed by 5 bases and V by 4 bases; bases with no gene match: 10.

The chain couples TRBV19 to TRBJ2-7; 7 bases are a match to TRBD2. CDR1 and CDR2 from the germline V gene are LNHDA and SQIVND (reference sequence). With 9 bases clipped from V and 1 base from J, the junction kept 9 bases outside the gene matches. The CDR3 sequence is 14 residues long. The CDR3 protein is CASAARTRSYEQYF. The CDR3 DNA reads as TGTGCCAGCGCTGCCCGGACTAGGTCCTACGAGCAGTACTTC.

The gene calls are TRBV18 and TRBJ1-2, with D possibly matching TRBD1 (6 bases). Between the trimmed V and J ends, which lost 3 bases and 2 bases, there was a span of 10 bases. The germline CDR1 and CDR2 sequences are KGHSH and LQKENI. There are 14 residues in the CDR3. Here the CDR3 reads CASSPNGQNYGYTF. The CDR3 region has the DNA TGTGCCAGCTCACCGAACGGACAGAACTATGGCTACACCTTC.

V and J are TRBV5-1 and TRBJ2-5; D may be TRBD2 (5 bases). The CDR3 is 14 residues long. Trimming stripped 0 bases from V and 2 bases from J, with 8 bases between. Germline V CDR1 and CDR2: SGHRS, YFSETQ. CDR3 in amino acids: CASSLAGGQETQYF. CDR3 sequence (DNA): TGCGCCAGCAGCTTGGCTGGCGGGCAAGAGACCCAGTACTTC.

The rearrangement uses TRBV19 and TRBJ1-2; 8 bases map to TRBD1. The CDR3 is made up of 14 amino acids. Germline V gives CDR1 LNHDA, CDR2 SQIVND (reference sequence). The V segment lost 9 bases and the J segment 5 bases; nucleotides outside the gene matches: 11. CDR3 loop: CASSWGTGGYGYTF. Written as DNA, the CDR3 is TGTGCCAGCAGCTGGGGGACAGGTGGATATGGCTACACCTTC.

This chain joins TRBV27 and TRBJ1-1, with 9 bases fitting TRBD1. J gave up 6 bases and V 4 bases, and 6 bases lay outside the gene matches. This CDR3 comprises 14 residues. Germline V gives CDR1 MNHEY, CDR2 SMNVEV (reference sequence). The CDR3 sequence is CASSSGQGGAEAFF. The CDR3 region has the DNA TGTGCCAGCAGTTCGGGACAGGGAGGAGCTGAAGCTTTCTTT.

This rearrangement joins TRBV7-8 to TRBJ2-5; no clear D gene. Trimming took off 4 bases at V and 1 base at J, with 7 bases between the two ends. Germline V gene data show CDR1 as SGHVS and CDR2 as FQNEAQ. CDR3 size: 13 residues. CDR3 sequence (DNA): TGTGCCAGCAGCTCGTACACCCAAGAGACCCAGTACTTC. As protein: CASSSYTQETQYF.

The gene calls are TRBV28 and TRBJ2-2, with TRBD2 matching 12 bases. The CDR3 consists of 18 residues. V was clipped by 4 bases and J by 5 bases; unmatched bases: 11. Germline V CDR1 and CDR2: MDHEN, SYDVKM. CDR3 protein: CASSSPGLAGGWTGELFF. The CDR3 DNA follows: TGTGCCAGCAGTTCACCGGGGCTAGCGGGAGGGTGGACCGGGGAGCTGTTTTTT.

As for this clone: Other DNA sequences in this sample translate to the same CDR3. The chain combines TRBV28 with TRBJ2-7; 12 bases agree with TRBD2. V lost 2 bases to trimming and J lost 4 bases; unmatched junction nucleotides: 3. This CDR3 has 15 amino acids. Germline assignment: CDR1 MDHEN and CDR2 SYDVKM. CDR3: CASSLGLAGGYEQYF. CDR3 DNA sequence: TGTGCCAGCAGTTTAGGCCTAGCGGGAGGGTACGAGCAGTACTTC.

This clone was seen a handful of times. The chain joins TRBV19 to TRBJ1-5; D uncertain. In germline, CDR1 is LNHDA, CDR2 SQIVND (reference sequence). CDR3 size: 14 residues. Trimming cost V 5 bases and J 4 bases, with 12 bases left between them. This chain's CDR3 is CASSPGFRNQPQHF. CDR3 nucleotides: TGTGCCAGTAGTCCGGGGTTTCGAAATCAGCCCCAGCATTTT.

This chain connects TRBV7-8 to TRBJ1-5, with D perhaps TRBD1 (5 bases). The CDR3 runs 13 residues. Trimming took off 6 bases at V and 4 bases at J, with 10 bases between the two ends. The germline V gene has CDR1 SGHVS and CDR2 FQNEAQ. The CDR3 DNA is TGTGCCAGCAGTCGAGAGGGGAATCAGCCCCAGCATTTT. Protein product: CASSREGNQPQHF.

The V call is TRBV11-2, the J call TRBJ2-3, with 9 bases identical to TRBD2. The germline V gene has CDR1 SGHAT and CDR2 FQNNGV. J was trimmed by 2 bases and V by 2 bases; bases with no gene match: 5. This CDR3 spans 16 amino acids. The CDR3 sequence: CASSLNSGSLTDTQYF. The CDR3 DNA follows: TGTGCCAGCAGCTTAAATAGCGGGAGTCTCACAGATACGCAGTATTTT.

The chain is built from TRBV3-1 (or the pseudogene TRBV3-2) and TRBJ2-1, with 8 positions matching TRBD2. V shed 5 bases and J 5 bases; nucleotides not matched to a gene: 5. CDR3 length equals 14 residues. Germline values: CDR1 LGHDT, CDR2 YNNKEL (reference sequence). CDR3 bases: TGTGCCAGCAGCACGACTAGCGCTGACAATGAGCAGTTCTTC. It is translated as CASSTTSADNEQFF.

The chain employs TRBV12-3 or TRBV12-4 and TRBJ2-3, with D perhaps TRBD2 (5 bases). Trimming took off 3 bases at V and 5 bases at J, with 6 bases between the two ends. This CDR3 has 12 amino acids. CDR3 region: CASSFSGDTQYF. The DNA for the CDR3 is TGTGCCAGCAGTTTCAGCGGAGATACGCAGTATTTT.

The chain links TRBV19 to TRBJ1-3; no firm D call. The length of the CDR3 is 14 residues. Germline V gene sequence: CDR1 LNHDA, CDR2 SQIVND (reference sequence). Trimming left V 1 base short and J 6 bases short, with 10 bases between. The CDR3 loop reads CASSIAGFVNTIYF. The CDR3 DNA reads TGTGCCAGTAGTATAGCAGGATTTGTAAACACCATATATTTT.

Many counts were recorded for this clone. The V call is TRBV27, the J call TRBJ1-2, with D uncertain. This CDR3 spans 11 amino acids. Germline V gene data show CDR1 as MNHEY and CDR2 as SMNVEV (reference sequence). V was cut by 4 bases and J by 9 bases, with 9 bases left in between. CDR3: CASSSGRRYTF. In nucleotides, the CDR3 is TGTGCCAGCAGTTCGGGGAGGCGCTACACCTTC.

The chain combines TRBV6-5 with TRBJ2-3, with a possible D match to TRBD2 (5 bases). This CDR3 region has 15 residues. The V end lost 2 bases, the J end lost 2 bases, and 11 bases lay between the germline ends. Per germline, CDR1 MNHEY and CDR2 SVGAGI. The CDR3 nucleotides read TGTGCCAGCAGTTACCTTCGGGAACACACAGATACGCAGTATTTT. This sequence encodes CASSYLREHTDTQYF.

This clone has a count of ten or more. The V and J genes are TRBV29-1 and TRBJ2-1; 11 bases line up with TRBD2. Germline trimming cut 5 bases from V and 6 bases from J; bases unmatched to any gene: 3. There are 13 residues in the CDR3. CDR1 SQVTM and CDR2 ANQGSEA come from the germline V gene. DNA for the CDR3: TGCAGCGTTCTACTAGCGGGAGTCAATGAGCAGTTCTTC. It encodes CSVLLAGVNEQFF.

CDR3 residues: CASSAGGSGEQYF. The CDR3 DNA reads as TGCGCCAGCAGCGCAGGGGGCTCCGGCGAGCAGTACTTC. The rearrangement links TRBV5-1 to TRBJ2-7; 8 nucleotides agree with TRBD1. Germline-derived CDR1 and CDR2 are SGHRS and YFSETQ. The CDR3 length is 13 residues. The junction had 6 bases not matched to a gene; V was cut back by 4 bases and J by 6 bases.

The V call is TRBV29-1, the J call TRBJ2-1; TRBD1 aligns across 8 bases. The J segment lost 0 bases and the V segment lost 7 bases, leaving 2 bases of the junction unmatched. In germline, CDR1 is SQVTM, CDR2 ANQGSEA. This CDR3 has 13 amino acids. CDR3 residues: CSAGQGSYNEQFF. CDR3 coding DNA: TGCAGCGCAGGACAGGGCTCCTACAATGAGCAGTTCTTC.

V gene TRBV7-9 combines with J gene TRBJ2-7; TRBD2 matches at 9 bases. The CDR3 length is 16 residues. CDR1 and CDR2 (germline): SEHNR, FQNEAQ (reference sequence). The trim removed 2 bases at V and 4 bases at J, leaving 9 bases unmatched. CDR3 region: CASSLSGGRAGYEQYF. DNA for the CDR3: TGTGCCAGCAGCTTAAGTGGCGGGAGGGCCGGGTACGAGCAGTACTTC.